This T cell receptor (beta chain) emerged from a study of T cell responses to AZD1222 COVID-19 vaccine. On the study more broadly: Timing groups of about 4 and about 12 weeks for second doses were pooled. General study results and limits: Seropositivity was recorded at baseline in only six AZD1222 recipients. Repertoire sampling happened only post peak T cell response. Nearly half of unique spike-specific TCRs reportedly avoided B.1.351 and B.1.1.7 mutated regions.

J lost 4 bases, V lost 7 bases, and 11 bases had no gene match. Per germline, CDR1 LNHDA and CDR2 SQIVND (reference sequence). CDR3 length equals 15 residues. The method was immunoSEQ multiplex PCR; TCRdb's version includes in-frame clones alone and lacks a portion of them. This sample carries approximately 130,000 clones, more than 85% of them seen once, and the ten largest clones take about 0.86%. A single count supports this clone. What it binds is unknown. V gene TRBV19 combines with J gene TRBJ1-1; TRBD1 agrees at 8 bases. The sample here was peripheral blood, taken on day 0 of AZD1222 vaccination. This receptor was taken from an adult in good health. The CDR3 DNA reads as TGTGCCAGTACCCGAGGACAGGGTGGGGCCACTGAAGCTTTCTTT. Its translation: CASTRGQGGATEAFF.